This is a list of T cell receptor beta chains from one sample in a study of blood T cell repertoires in COVID-19. The data were produced by immunoSEQ multiplex PCR, yet TCRdb's version contains in-frame clones alone and is incomplete. Of about 73,000 clones listed, roughly 87% are singletons. The specimen was peripheral blood. The source of these receptors is an elderly man with acute or convalescent COVID-19. Both conserved end residues are part of each CDR3. The D gene is left open where the match is weak. Clone size is given for some rows only: seen once, a few or many times, or a class if the clone is expanded.

>TRBJ2-2|14|-|TRBD2|TRBV3-1/TRBV3-2
TGTGCCAGCAGCGCTAGCGGGCGCACCGGGGAGCTGTTTTTT
CASSASGRTGELFF
>TRBJ2-1|14|-|TRBD1|TRBV7-8
TGTGCCAGCAGCTCTGGACAGGGGGTTTTTGAGCAGTTCTTC
CASSSGQGVFEQFF
>TRBJ2-2|17|-|-|TRBV5-4
TGTGCCAGCAGCTTGGGCCCTGCGGCCCTCGGCACCGGGGAGCTGTTTTTT
CASSLGPAALGTGELFF
>TRBJ1-2|16|-|TRBD1|TRBV5-5
TGTGCCAGCAGCCGGGACGGGACAGGGGGCCACTATGGCTACACCTTC
CASSRDGTGGHYGYTF
>TRBJ1-1|17|once|TRBD1|TRBV4-1
TGCGCCAGCAGCCAAGAAGGACAGGGGGGTAGGCGAACTGAAGCTTTCTTT
CASSQEGQGGRRTEAFF
>TRBJ2-7|13|-|-|TRBV6-1
TGTGCCAGCAGTGATGGACTTCCCTACGAGCAGTACTTC
CASSDGLPYEQYF
>TRBJ2-7|13|-|TRBD1|TRBV2
TGTGCCAGCAGTGAAAGGGGGCGGTACGAGCAGTACTTC
CASSERGRYEQYF
>TRBJ1-5|15|-|TRBD1|TRBV24-1
TGTGCCACCAGTGATGGGGGACAGGTCAATCAGCCCCAGCATTTT
CATSDGGQVNQPQHF
>TRBJ1-4|13|-|-|TRBV2
TGTGCCAGCAGTGAAGCCCAGGATGAAAAACTGTTTTTT
CASSEAQDEKLFF
>TRBJ1-1|15|once|TRBD1|TRBV19
TGTGCCAGTACCATGCGGCAGGGGGCGAGGACTGAAGCTTTCTTT
CASTMRQGARTEAFF
>TRBJ1-5|15|-|TRBD1|TRBV6-2/TRBV6-3
TGTGCCAGCAGACCTCAGGGGGTTTCCAATCAGCCCCAGCATTTT
CASRPQGVSNQPQHF
>TRBJ1-3|14|once|TRBD1|TRBV6-5
TGTGCCAGCAGCGGACAGGGGGGAGGAAACACCATATATTTT
CASSGQGGGNTIYF
>TRBJ2-3|16|-|-|TRBV10-3
TGTGCCATCAGTGAGTCATCGGGTGGCAGCACAGATACGCAGTATTTT
CAISESSGGSTDTQYF
>TRBJ2-5|17|-|-|TRBV24-1
TGTGCCACCAGTGATTCGGTAAGGGGAAGGGGACAAGAGACCCAGTACTTC
CATSDSVRGRGQETQYF
>TRBJ1-1|14|-|-|TRBV30
TGTGCCTGGAGGCTCAGAGAGGTGAACACTGAAGCTTTCTTT
CAWRLREVNTEAFF
>TRBJ2-5|15|-|-|TRBV3-1/TRBV3-2
TGTGCCAGCAGCCAAGATCGGACACTCCAAGAGACCCAGTACTTC
CASSQDRTLQETQYF
>TRBJ1-5|13|-|-|TRBV12-3/TRBV12-4
TGTGCCAGCAGTGGGCTGGGCAATCAGCCCCAGCATTTT
CASSGLGNQPQHF
>TRBJ1-4|14|-|TRBD1|TRBV9
TGTGCCAGCAGCCCCGGGACAGGGTATGAAAAACTGTTTTTT
CASSPGTGYEKLFF
>TRBJ2-1|17|-|-|TRBV19
TGTGCCAGTAGTATAGCCGGGACTCCGAGCTCCTACAATGAGCAGTTCTTC
CASSIAGTPSSYNEQFF
>TRBJ1-5|16|-|TRBD1|TRBV28
TGTGCCAGCAGTTCTTCCAAGACAGGGGATAATCAGCCCCAGCATTTT
CASSSSKTGDNQPQHF
>TRBJ1-1|13|-|TRBD1|TRBV6-6
TGTGCCAGCACGAACGGGCAGGGGGCGAGAGCTTTCTTT
CASTNGQGARAFF
>TRBJ2-1|14|-|-|TRBV5-1
TGCGCCAGCAGCTTGGGGCGACTAGGAAATGAGCAGTTCTTC
CASSLGRLGNEQFF